Following are 23 T cell receptor beta chains from one sample sequenced in a study of regulatory T cells in long-lasting Graves disease. Arm-PCR with iRepertoire HTBI primers amplified the CDR3 regions for these TCR beta libraries. TCRdb fed the multiplex PCR reads into MiXCR, producing one record per CDR3 protein. The sample includes about 660,000 distinct CDR3 sequences, around 30% of them seen just once. Time point meaning: persistent/refractory GD, antithyroid drugs over 5 years with positive TRAb. From PBMCs, RNA was extracted and then used to make the TCR library. The specimen comprised peripheral blood mononuclear cells (PBMCs), sampled when the disease was refractory, from a patient treated with antithyroid drugs. The receptors originated from a female donor with Graves disease.

This chain links TRBV29-1 with TRBJ2-7; 9 nucleotides align to TRBD2. The length of the CDR3 is 13 residues. CDR1 and CDR2 (germline): SQVTM, ANQGSEA. The V and J ends lost 6 bases and 4 bases, in that order; junction bases with no gene match: 7. Here the CDR3 reads CSVLAGVWYEQYF. The CDR3 bases are TGCAGCGTCTTAGCGGGAGTCTGGTACGAGCAGTACTTC.

The chain couples TRBV11-2 to TRBJ1-1; D gene unclear. This CDR3 region has 11 residues. Germline CDR1 reads SGHAT; CDR2 reads FQNNGV. Trimming removed 8 bases from V and 7 bases from J, with 11 bases in between. CDR3 nucleotide sequence: TGTGCCAGCGGCCTAACAATTGAAGCTTTCTTT. Amino acid sequence: CASGLTIEAFF.

The V gene is TRBV20-1, the J gene TRBJ1-1; possible D gene TRBD1, 5 bases. CDR3 size: 13 residues. V gave up 6 bases and J gave up 10 bases, with 21 bases separating them. Germline loops: CDR1 DFQATT, CDR2 SNEGSKA (reference sequence). CDR3 sequence: CSAPKGQGATAFF. The DNA for the CDR3 is TGCAGTGCCCCAAAGGGGCAGGGTGCTACAGCTTTCTTT.

The genes are TRBV4-1 and TRBJ2-2, with 9 bases lining up with TRBD2. CDR3 length equals 14 residues. With V trimmed by 4 bases and J by 4 bases, 1 base remained unmatched. The V gene's germline CDR1 is MGHRA and CDR2 YSYEKL. The CDR3 DNA reads as TGCGCCAGCAGCCTTAGCGGGAGCACCGGGGAGCTGTTTTTT. Translating gives CASSLSGSTGELFF.

This clonotype was counted at least ten times. This chain uses TRBV6-5 with TRBJ1-4, with a tentative D call TRBD1 (5 bases). V shed 2 bases and J shed 0 bases, with 7 bases lying between them. The CDR3 loop spans 15 amino acids. Germline CDR1 is MNHEY and CDR2 is SVGAGI. The CDR3 sequence is CASSYAGATNEKLFF. The DNA for the CDR3 is TGTGCCAGCAGTTACGCGGGGGCAACTAATGAAAAACTGTTTTTT.

J is TRBJ1-1 and V is TRBV7-8, with D maybe TRBD1 (5 bases). The V end was cut by 3 bases, the J end by 13 bases, with 24 bases between. CDR1 is SGHVS and CDR2 is FQNEAQ in the germline V gene. This CDR3 contains 15 residues. CDR3 loop: CASSLSSPGLDLGFF. CDR3 sequence (DNA): TGTGCCAGCAGCTTGTCATCGCCGGGGCTCGATTTGGGTTTCTTT.

The chain employs TRBV5-1 and TRBJ1-5, with a tentative D call TRBD1 (5 bases). Germline values: CDR1 SGHRS, CDR2 YFSETQ. The V gene lost 4 bases and the J gene lost 0 bases, with 11 bases spanning the gap. This CDR3 contains 15 residues. DNA for the CDR3: TGCGCCAGCAGCCCCTGGGGCTATAGCAATCAGCCCCAGCATTTT. Protein: CASSPWGYSNQPQHF.

The count of this clonotype is one. The chain joins TRBV6-2 or TRBV6-3 to TRBJ1-2; no clear D gene. V was clipped by 2 bases and J by 8 bases, with 15 bases between them. CDR3 size: 14 residues. Germline CDR1 reads MNHEY; CDR2 reads SVGEGT. The CDR3, as DNA: TGTGCCAGCAGTTACGCGGCAGGCGAGGTAGGCTACACCTTC. It is translated as CASSYAAGEVGYTF.

To note about this clonotype: A read error may produce the germline difference seen at one junction end. The rearrangement links TRBV6-5 to TRBJ1-6; a possible D gene is TRBD1 (6 bases). The CDR3 length is 15 residues. Germline assignment: CDR1 MNHEY and CDR2 SVGAGI. The DNA for the CDR3 is TGTGCCAGCGGTTACTACAGGGCTGATAATTCACCCCTCCACTTT. Translation gives CASGYYRADNSPLHF.

This clonotype was seen a few times. The V and J genes are TRBV11-1 and TRBJ1-4, with D tentatively TRBD1 (6 bases). Germline CDR1 is SGHAT and CDR2 is FQDESV (reference sequence). V gave up 5 bases and J gave up 4 bases, with 14 bases separating them. This CDR3 has 15 residues. The CDR3 reads CASSRVDSSNEKLFF. The CDR3 coding sequence is TGTGCCAGCAGCAGGGTGGACAGCAGTAATGAAAAACTGTTTTTT.

The chain recombines TRBV11-2 with TRBJ2-2; 9 positions agree with TRBD2. Looked up from germline, CDR1 is SGHAT and CDR2 is FQNNGV. Germline trimming cut 5 bases from V and 5 bases from J; bases unmatched to any gene: 9. The CDR3 has 16 residues. CDR3 sequence: CASSPRPSGVTGELFF. The CDR3 DNA follows: TGTGCCAGCAGCCCGCGCCCTAGCGGGGTGACCGGGGAGCTGTTTTTT.

This clonotype turned up a few times. The chain employs TRBV28 and TRBJ2-3; D gene uncertain. Germline loops: CDR1 MDHEN, CDR2 SYDVKM. Between the trimmed V and J ends, which lost 7 bases and 6 bases, there was a span of 17 bases. This CDR3 is built from 14 residues. CDR3 loop: CASTLVGLGDTQYF. The DNA for the CDR3 is TGTGCCAGCACCCTCGTGGGGTTAGGGGATACGCAGTATTTT.

At least ten counts were recorded for this clonotype. The genes are TRBV2 and TRBJ1-2, with D maybe TRBD1 (6 bases). Germline-derived CDR1 and CDR2 are SNHLY and FYNNEI. This CDR3 is built from 14 residues. With 6 bases removed from V and 2 bases from J, the gap between germline ends came to 13 bases. The DNA of the CDR3 is TGTGCCAGCAGGCCTGGACAGACAAACTATGGCTACACCTTC. This encodes CASRPGQTNYGYTF. Full variable domain (remainder filled in from reference TRBV2 and TRBJ1-2): EPEVTQTPSHQVTQMGQEVILRCVPISNHLYFYWYRQILGQKVEFLVSFYNNEISEKSEIFDDQFSVERPDGSNFTLKIRSTKLEDSAMYFCASRPGQTNYGYTFGSGTRLTVV.

The CDR3 DNA sequence: TGTGCCTGGAGTGCCGGGACTAGCGGGAGAGAGACCCAGTACTTC. Translation: CAWSAGTSGRETQYF. The chain employs TRBV30 and TRBJ2-5, with TRBD2 matching 14 bases. V shed 1 base and J 4 bases; nucleotides not matched to a gene: 2. CDR3 length: 15 residues. CDR1 and CDR2 (germline): GTSNPN, SVGIG (reference sequence).

The sample holds a few counts of this clonotype. A much larger clone sits a single nucleotide away, making a read error possible. This sequence joins TRBV6-1 and TRBJ1-2, with D possibly being TRBD1 (5 bases). Germline lookup yields CDR1 MNHNS and CDR2 SASEGT. V shed 6 bases and J shed 5 bases, with 10 bases lying between them. The CDR3 contains 12 residues. CDR3 DNA: TGTGCCAGCAGGGCGACAGCATATGGCTACACCTTC. Its protein is CASRATAYGYTF.

V gene TRBV7-3 combines with J gene TRBJ2-7; unclear D gene. This CDR3 has 13 amino acids. The germline gives CDR1 SGHTA, CDR2 FQGTGA. Trimming took 1 base from V and 4 from J, leaving 8 bases between them. CDR3 loop: CASSLMPPYEQYF. The CDR3, as DNA: TGTGCCAGCAGCTTAATGCCCCCATACGAGCAGTACTTC.

The rearrangement uses TRBV18 and TRBJ1-1; no firm D call. The CDR3 has 15 residues. V was clipped by 5 bases and J by 1 base, with 14 bases between them. Per germline, CDR1 KGHSH and CDR2 LQKENI. The CDR3 DNA reads as TGTGCCAGCTCAAGGGTAGAGACACCGAACACTGAAGCTTTCTTT. Translating it yields CASSRVETPNTEAFF.

In regard to this clonotype: This likely traces to a read error, being one base from a far larger clone. The chain carries TRBV6-2 or TRBV6-3 and TRBJ1-2; tentatively, D is TRBD1 (6 bases). Looked up from germline, CDR1 is MNHEY and CDR2 is SVGEGT. V lost 5 bases, J lost 3 bases, and 13 bases lay in between. This CDR3 has 14 amino acids. The chain's CDR3 is CASSAGTTDYGYTF. The CDR3 DNA sequence: TGTGCCAGCAGTGCCGGGACAACCGACTATGGCTACACCTTC.

The table lists this clonotype with many counts. This chain connects TRBV28 to TRBJ1-2; D is unresolved. CDR3 length: 14 residues. V was trimmed by 8 bases and J by 2 bases, leaving 15 bases between them. Germline loops: CDR1 MDHEN, CDR2 SYDVKM. The CDR3, as DNA: TGTGCCAGCCAATCAGGACTCCGGAACTATGGCTACACCTTC. Amino acids: CASQSGLRNYGYTF.

The V and J genes are TRBV5-1 and TRBJ1-5; no definite D call. Germline values: CDR1 SGHRS, CDR2 YFSETQ. Trimming pared 1 base from V and 1 base from J, leaving 12 bases between. This CDR3 contains 16 residues. This CDR3 reads CASSLSGAGSNQPQHF. The CDR3 nucleotides read TGCGCCAGCAGCTTGTCCGGCGCGGGGAGCAATCAGCCCCAGCATTTT.

The rearrangement links TRBV18 to TRBJ1-2; 8 positions match TRBD1. Unmatched junction bases numbered 8, after V lost 6 bases and J lost 8 bases. CDR1 KGHSH and CDR2 LQKENI come from the germline V gene. CDR3 length equals 13 residues. The DNA for the CDR3 is TGTGCCAGCTCCCCCTACAGGGGGTTGGGCTACACCTTC. It codes for CASSPYRGLGYTF.

The sample holds a few counts of this clonotype. The chain combines TRBV5-1 with TRBJ1-1; D uncertain. Between the trimmed V and J ends, which lost 4 bases and 7 bases, there was a span of 8 bases. The CDR3 covers 11 residues. The germline gives CDR1 SGHRS, CDR2 YFSETQ. CDR3 sequence reads: CASSRKGEAFF. The CDR3 DNA reads TGCGCCAGCAGCCGAAAGGGTGAAGCTTTCTTT.

V usage is TRBV2 and J usage is TRBJ2-3, with TRBD2 identical over 8 bases. Germline CDR1 is SNHLY and CDR2 is FYNNEI. The ends lost 8 bases at V and 0 bases at J; junction bases unmatched: 7. This CDR3 has 15 amino acids. Here the CDR3 reads CASAQASGSTDTQYF. Here the CDR3 DNA reads TGTGCCAGCGCCCAGGCTAGCGGGAGCACAGATACGCAGTATTTT.